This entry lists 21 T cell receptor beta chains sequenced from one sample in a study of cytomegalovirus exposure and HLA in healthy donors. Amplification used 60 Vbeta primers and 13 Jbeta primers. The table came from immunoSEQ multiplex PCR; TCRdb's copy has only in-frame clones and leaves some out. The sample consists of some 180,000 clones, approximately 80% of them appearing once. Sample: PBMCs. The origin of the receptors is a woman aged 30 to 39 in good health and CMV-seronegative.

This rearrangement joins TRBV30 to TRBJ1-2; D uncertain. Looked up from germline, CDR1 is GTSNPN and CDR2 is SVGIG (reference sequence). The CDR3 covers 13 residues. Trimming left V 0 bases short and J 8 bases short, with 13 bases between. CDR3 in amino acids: CAWSVLEAAGYTF. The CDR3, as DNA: TGTGCCTGGAGTGTACTGGAGGCAGCAGGCTACACCTTC.

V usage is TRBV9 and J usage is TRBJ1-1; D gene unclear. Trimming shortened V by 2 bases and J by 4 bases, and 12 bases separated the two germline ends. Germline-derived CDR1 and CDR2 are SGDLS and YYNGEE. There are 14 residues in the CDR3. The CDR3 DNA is TGTGCCAGCAGCGTGGAGGTGAGGGTCACTGAAGCTTTCTTT. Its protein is CASSVEVRVTEAFF.

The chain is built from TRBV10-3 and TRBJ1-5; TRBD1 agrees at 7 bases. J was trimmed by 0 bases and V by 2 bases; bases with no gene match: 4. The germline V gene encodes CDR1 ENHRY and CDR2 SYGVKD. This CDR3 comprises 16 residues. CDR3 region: CAISETGALSNQPQHF. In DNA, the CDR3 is TGTGCCATCAGTGAGACAGGGGCCCTTAGCAATCAGCCCCAGCATTTT.

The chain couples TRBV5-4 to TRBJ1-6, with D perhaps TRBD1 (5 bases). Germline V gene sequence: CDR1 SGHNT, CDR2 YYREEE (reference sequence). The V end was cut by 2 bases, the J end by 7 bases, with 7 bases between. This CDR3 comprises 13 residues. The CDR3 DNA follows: TGTGCCAGCAGCTTAGACAGAAATTCACCCCTCCACTTT. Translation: CASSLDRNSPLHF.

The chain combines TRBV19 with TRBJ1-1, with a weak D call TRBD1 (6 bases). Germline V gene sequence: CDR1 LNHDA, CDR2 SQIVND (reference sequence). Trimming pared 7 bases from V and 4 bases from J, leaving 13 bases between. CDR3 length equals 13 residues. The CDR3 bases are TGTGCCAGTACTACCTCAGGGGTCACTGAAGCTTTCTTT. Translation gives CASTTSGVTEAFF.

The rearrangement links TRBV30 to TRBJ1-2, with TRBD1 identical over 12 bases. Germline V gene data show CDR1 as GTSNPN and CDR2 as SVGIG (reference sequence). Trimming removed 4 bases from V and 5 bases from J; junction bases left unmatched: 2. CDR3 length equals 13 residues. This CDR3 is CAWKGQGAYGYTF. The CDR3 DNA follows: TGTGCCTGGAAGGGACAGGGGGCGTATGGCTACACCTTC.

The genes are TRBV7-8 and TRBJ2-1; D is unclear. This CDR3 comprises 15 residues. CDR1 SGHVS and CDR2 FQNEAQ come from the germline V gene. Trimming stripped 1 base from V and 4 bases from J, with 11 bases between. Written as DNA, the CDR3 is TGTGCCAGCAGCTTAGTGCCCGGTCCATACAATGAGCAGTTCTTC. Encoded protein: CASSLVPGPYNEQFF.

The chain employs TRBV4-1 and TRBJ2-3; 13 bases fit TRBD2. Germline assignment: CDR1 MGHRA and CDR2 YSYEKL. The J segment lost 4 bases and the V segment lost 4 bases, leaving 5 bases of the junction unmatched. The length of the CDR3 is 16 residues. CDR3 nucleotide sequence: TGCGCCAGCAGCCGGGGACTAGCGGGAAGCCCAGATACGCAGTATTTT. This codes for CASSRGLAGSPDTQYF.

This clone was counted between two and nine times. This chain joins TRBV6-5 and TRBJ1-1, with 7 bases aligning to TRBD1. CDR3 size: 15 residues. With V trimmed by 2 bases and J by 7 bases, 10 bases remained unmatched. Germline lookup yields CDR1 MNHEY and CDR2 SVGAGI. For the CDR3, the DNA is TGTGCCAGCAGTTACAAAGGGGGCCCGGTAGATGAAGCTTTCTTT. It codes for CASSYKGGPVDEAFF.

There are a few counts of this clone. CDR3 amino acids: CASSPGQAGANVLTF. The CDR3 nucleotides read TGTGCCAGCAGTCCCGGACAGGCTGGGGCCAACGTCCTGACTTTC. V usage is TRBV27 and J usage is TRBJ2-6; 7 positions agree with TRBD1. The CDR3 loop spans 15 amino acids. Per germline, CDR1 MNHEY and CDR2 SMNVEV (reference sequence). V shed 5 bases, J shed 2 bases, and the junction held 3 bases outside the gene matches.

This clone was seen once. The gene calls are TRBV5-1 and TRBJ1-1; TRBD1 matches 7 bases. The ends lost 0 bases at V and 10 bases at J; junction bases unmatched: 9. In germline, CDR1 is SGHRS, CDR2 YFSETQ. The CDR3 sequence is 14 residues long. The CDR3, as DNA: TGCGCCAGCAGCTTGGCGATTCAGGGGGTAGGAGCTTTCTTT. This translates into CASSLAIQGVGAFF. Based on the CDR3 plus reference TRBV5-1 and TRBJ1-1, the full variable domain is KAGVTQTPRYLIKTRGQQVTLSCSPISGHRSVSWYQQTPGQGLQFLFEYFSETQRNKGNFPGRFSGRQFSNSRSEMNVSTLELGDSALYLCASSLAIQGVGAFFGQGTRLTVV.

This chain's CDR3 is CASTVGQVYGYTF. CDR3 nucleotide sequence: TGTGCCAGCACCGTAGGACAGGTATATGGCTACACCTTC. The chain employs TRBV5-6 and TRBJ1-2, with 7 bases identical to TRBD1. The CDR3 is made up of 13 amino acids. Germline CDR1 reads SGHDT; CDR2 reads YYEEEE. J lost 5 bases, V lost 6 bases, and 7 bases had no gene match.

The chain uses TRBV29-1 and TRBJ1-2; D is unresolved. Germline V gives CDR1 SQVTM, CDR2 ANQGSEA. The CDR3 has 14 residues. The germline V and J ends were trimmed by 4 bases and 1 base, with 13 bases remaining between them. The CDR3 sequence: CSVARRLHNYGYTF. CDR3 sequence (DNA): TGCAGCGTTGCCAGGAGGCTCCATAACTATGGCTACACCTTC.

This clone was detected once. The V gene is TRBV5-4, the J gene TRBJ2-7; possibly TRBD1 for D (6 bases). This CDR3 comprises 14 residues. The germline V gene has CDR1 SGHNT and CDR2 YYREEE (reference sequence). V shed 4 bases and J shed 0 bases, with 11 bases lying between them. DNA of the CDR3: TGTGCCAGCAGCAGGGACACGAGCTCCTACGAGCAGTACTTC. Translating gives CASSRDTSSYEQYF.

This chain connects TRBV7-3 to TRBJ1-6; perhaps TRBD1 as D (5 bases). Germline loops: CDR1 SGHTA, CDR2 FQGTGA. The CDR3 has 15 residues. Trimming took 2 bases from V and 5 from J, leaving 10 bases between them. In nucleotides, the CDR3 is TGTGCCAGCAGCTTATCAGGGATGAATAATTCACCCCTCCACTTT. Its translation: CASSLSGMNNSPLHF.

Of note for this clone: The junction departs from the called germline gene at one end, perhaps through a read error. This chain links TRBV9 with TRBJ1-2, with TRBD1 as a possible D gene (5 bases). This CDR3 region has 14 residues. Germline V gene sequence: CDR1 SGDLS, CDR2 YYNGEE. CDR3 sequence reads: CASSVAHSDSVNPF. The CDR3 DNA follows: TGTGCCAGCAGCGTAGCCCATTCTGACAGCGTTAACCCCTTC.

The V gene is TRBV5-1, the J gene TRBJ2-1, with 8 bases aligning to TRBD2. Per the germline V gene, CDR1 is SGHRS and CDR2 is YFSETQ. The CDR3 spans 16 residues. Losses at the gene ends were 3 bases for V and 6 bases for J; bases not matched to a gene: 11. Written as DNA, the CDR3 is TGCGCCAGCAGCTCCAATCCCCCGGGACTAGGCAATGAGCAGTTCTTC. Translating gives CASSSNPPGLGNEQFF. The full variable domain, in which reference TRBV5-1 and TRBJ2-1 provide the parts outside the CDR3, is KAGVTQTPRYLIKTRGQQVTLSCSPISGHRSVSWYQQTPGQGLQFLFEYFSETQRNKGNFPGRFSGRQFSNSRSEMNVSTLELGDSALYLCASSSNPPGLGNEQFFGPGTRLTVL.

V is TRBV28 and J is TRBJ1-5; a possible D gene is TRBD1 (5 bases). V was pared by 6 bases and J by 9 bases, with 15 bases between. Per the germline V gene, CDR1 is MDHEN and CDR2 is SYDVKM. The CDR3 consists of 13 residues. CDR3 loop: CASRSGLELPQHF. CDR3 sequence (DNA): TGTGCCAGCAGGTCAGGGTTGGAGTTGCCCCAGCATTTT.

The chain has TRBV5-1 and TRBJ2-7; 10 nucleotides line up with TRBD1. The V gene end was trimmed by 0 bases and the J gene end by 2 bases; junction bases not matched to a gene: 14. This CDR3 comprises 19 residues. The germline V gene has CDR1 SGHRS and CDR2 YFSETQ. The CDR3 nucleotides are TGCGCCAGCAGCTTGGCAGAGACAGGGGGCGCCTTGAATACCTACGAGCAGTACTTC. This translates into CASSLAETGGALNTYEQYF.

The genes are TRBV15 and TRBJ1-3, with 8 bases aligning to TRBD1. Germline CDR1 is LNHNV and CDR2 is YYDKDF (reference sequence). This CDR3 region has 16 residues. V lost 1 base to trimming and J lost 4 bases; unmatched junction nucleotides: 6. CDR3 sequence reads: CATSRGGWDRGNTIYF. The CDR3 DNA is TGTGCCACCAGCAGAGGGGGTTGGGACAGGGGAAACACCATATATTTT.

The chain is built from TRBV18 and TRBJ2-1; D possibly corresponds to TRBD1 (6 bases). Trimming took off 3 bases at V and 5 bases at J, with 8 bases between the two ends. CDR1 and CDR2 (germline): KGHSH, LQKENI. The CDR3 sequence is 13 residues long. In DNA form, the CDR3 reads TGTGCCAGCTCACCGGACAGAAACAATGAGCAGTTCTTC. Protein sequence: CASSPDRNNEQFF.